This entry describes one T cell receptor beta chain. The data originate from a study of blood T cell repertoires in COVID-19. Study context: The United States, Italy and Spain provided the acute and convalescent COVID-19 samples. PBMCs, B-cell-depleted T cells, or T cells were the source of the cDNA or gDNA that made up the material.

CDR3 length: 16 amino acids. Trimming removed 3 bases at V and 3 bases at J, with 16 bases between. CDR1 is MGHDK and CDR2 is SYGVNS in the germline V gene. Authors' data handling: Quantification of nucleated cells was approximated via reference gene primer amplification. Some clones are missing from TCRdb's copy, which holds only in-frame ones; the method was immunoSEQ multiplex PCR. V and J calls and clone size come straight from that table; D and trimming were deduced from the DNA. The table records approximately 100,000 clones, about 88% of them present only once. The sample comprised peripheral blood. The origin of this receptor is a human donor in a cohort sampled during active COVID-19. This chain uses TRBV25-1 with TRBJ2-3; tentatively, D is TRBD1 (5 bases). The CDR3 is CASSDSRRAGTDTQYF. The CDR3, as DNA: TGTGCCAGCAGTGATTCGCGCAGGGCAGGGACAGATACGCAGTATTTT.